This T cell receptor beta chain was observed in a study of shared T cell receptors in the human thymus. The CDR3 spans 15 residues. Trimming removed 5 bases at V and 2 bases at J, with 15 bases between. Germline V CDR1 and CDR2: SGHVS, FQNEAQ. TCRdb keeps only in-frame clones here, not all; method: immunoSEQ multiplex PCR. The repertoire consists of hundreds of thousands of clones, with roughly 90% occurring once and the leading ten covering approximately 0.011%. These records were also assigned to another study, of human thymus T cells. As reported in that work: Donation came from healthy Finnish infants having corrective surgery for congenital heart defects.

Material: thymocytes. The chain links TRBV7-8 to TRBJ2-5; D perhaps matches TRBD1 (5 bases). The clonotype comes from a boy in the first two years of life with a congenital heart defect. The CDR3 DNA is TGTGCCAGCAGCCTCCTACCCGACAGACAAGAGACCCAGTACTTC. Protein product: CASSLLPDRQETQYF.